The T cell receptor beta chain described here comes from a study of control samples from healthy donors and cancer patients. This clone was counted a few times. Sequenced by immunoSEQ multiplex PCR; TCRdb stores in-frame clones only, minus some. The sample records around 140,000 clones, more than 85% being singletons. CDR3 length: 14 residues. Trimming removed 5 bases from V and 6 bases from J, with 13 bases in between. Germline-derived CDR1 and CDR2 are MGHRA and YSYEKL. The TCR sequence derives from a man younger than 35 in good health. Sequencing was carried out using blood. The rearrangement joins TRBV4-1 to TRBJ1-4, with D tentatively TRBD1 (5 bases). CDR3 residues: CASSDAGDDEKLFF. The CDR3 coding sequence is TGCGCCAGCAGCGACGCCGGGGACGATGAAAAACTGTTTTTT.